This T cell receptor beta chain was sequenced during a study of blood T cells in healthy people across ages. The CDR3 runs 13 residues. Total RNA extracted from each sample amounted to at least 6 micrograms. A J-beta primer mix and a sample-barcoded 5' primer were used in a second PCR of roughly 6 to 12 cycles. TCRdb re-called the 5' RACE reads with MiXCR, one entry per CDR3 protein. This table has 1.5 million to 2 million distinct CDR3 sequences, just under 50% appearing once. Sequencing was done on a sample of blood. V is TRBV21-1 and J is TRBJ2-7. TRBV21-1 is labeled a pseudogene. The sequence was collected from a woman aged 40 to 55 in good health. The CDR3 sequence: CASSKDRGDEQYF. As DNA, the CDR3 is TGTGCCAGCAGCAAGGACCGAGGCGACGAGCAGTACTTC.